This T cell receptor beta chain was observed in a study of identifying expanded T cells in peripheral blood. Healthy donors had no documented immune events, such as infections, while sampled. Sequencing used immunoSEQ multiplex PCR; TCRdb keeps in-frame clones, though not all of them. In the table there are about 110,000 clones, approximately 90% of which are singletons. Trimming at V came to 3 bases and at J to 2 bases, leaving 7 bases not matched to a gene. Looked up from germline, CDR1 is WNHNN and CDR2 is SYGVQD (reference sequence). The CDR3 contains 15 residues. The sequenced sample consisted of blood. The V and J genes are TRBV10-1 and TRBJ2-7; 7 bases agree with TRBD1. The sequence was obtained from a person aged 18 to 69 in good health. The CDR3 sequence: CASSDIGTATYEQYF. The CDR3 DNA sequence: TGCGCCAGCAGTGATATTGGGACAGCCACCTACGAGCAGTACTTC.